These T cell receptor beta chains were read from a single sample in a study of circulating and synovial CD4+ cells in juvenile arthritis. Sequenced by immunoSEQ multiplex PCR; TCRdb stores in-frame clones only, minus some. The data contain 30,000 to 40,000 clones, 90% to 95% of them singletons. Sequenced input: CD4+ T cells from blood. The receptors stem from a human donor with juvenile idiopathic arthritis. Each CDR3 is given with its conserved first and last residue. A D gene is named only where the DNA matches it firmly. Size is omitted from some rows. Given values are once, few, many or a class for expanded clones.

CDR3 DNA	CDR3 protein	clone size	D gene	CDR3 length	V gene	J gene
TGCGCCAGCAGTGAACAGGGCGACTACGAGCAGTACTTC	CASSEQGDYEQYF	-	-	13	TRBV10-1	TRBJ2-7
TGCGCCAGCAGCTTGAACAGGGGAGACACTGAAGCTTTCTTT	CASSLNRGDTEAFF	-	TRBD1	14	TRBV5-1	TRBJ1-1
TGTGCTAGTGGTTCCGGGACAGGACTGGCCAACGTCCTGACTTTC	CASGSGTGLANVLTF	-	TRBD1	15	TRBV12-5	TRBJ2-6
TGCGCCAGCAGCTTGGATGTTGCAGGGGACAGTAGGAACACTGAAGCTTTCTTT	CASSLDVAGDSRNTEAFF	-	TRBD1	18	TRBV5-1	TRBJ1-1
TGTGCCAGCAGTGAAGCGGGACTGCGCCAAGAGACCCAGTACTTC	CASSEAGLRQETQYF	-	-	15	TRBV2	TRBJ2-5
TGTGCCAGCAGTGGGGGCGGTAGCAATCAGCCCCAGCATTTT	CASSGGGSNQPQHF	-	-	14	TRBV2	TRBJ1-5
TGTGCCAGCAAACCCATCGGCTCCTACGAGCAGTACTTC	CASKPIGSYEQYF	-	-	13	TRBV11-2	TRBJ2-7
TGTGCCTGGGTCGGACGACAGTACAATGAGCAGTTCTTC	CAWVGRQYNEQFF	once	-	13	TRBV30	TRBJ2-1
TGTGCCAGCAGCGTCCGGGACAGTTCCTACGAGCAGTACTTC	CASSVRDSSYEQYF	-	TRBD1	14	TRBV7-9	TRBJ2-7
TGTGCCAGCAGTGGGGGACTAGCGGGATTAGGGACCTACGAGCAGTACTTC	CASSGGLAGLGTYEQYF	-	TRBD2	17	TRBV2	TRBJ2-7
TGTGCCAGCAGCTTCCTCAGGGGTGCTGGGGCCAACGTCCTGACTTTC	CASSFLRGAGANVLTF	-	-	16	TRBV5-5	TRBJ2-6
TGCGCCAGCAGCGCGGGACGCACCTCCTACGAGCAGTACTTC	CASSAGRTSYEQYF	-	-	14	TRBV5-1	TRBJ2-7
TGTGCCAGCAGCAAAGACGTGACAGGTGTAAATCTCTTC	CASSKDVTGVNLF	-	-	13	TRBV21-1	TRBJ2-7
TGTGCCAGCAGACAAAACCAAGAGACCCAGTACTTC	CASRQNQETQYF	-	-	12	TRBV27	TRBJ2-5
TGTGCCAGCCGAGCCCAAGAGACCCAGTACTTC	CASRAQETQYF	-	-	11	TRBV2	TRBJ2-5
TGTGCCAGCAGCCAAGGACAAAGGAATTCACCCCTCCACTTT	CASSQGQRNSPLHF	-	-	14	TRBV7-6	TRBJ1-6
TGCGCCAGCAGCTCTACCTATAACAGGTTGAACACTGAAGCTTTCTTT	CASSSTYNRLNTEAFF	-	-	16	TRBV5-1	TRBJ1-1
TGTGCCAGCAGCTTAAATGGGGCTTCTGGCTACACCTTC	CASSLNGASGYTF	-	-	13	TRBV5-6	TRBJ1-2
TGTGCCAGCAGCCCCAGGGGAGGGGATGGCTACACCTTC	CASSPRGGDGYTF	-	-	13	TRBV7-3	TRBJ1-2
TGTGCCAGCAGTTTATATCTGACTGTACCTAACGAGCAGTACTTC	CASSLYLTVPNEQYF	-	-	15	TRBV27	TRBJ2-7
TGCGCCAGCAGCTTGTTAGCGGGAGCGGGCGAGCAGTACTTC	CASSLLAGAGEQYF	-	TRBD2	14	TRBV5-1	TRBJ2-7
TGTGCCGGCCAACAGGGGTTTAGTGAAAAACTGTTTTTT	CAGQQGFSEKLFF	-	TRBD1	13	TRBV30	TRBJ1-4
TGTGCCAGCAGTGTAGAGCCCAGCACAGATACGCAGTATTTT	CASSVEPSTDTQYF	few	-	14	TRBV6-4	TRBJ2-3
TGTGCCAGCAGCTTAGCCGGGGGAGATACGCAGTATTTT	CASSLAGGDTQYF	-	-	13	TRBV7-9	TRBJ2-3
TGTGCCAGCAGCAACTTTTTCATCGGGACAGAGATGAACACTGAAGCTTTCTTT	CASSNFFIGTEMNTEAFF	-	TRBD1	18	TRBV28	TRBJ1-1
TGTGCCATCAAGGGACAGCTCGACTTCTCTGGAAACACCATATATTTT	CAIKGQLDFSGNTIYF	-	TRBD1	16	TRBV10-3	TRBJ1-3